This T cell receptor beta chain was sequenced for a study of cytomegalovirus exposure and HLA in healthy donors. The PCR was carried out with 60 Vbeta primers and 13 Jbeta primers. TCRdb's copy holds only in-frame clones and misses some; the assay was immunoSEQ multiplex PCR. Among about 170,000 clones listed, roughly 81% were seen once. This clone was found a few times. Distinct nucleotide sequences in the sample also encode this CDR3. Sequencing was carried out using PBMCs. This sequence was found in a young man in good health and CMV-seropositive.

In DNA, the CDR3 is TGTGCCACCAGCAGAGATCCGGGGGGCACTGGAAACACCATATATTTT. It translates to CATSRDPGGTGNTIYF. This sequence joins TRBV15 and TRBJ1-3; a possible D gene is TRBD1 (6 bases). Germline assignment: CDR1 LNHNV and CDR2 YYDKDF (reference sequence). The length of the CDR3 is 16 residues. Between the trimmed V and J ends, which lost 0 bases and 2 bases, there was a span of 11 bases.